This entry lists 17 T cell receptor beta chains sequenced from one sample in a study of blood T cell repertoires in COVID-19. Libraries were prepared by immunoSEQ multiplex PCR; TCRdb keeps only in-frame clonotypes and omits some of them. This table has 55,000 to 70,000 clones, 60% to 80% appearing once. The sample taken for sequencing was peripheral blood. The receptors originated from a man aged 60 to 69 with acute or convalescent COVID-19.

The gene calls are TRBV5-1 and TRBJ1-2; TRBD1 agrees at 7 bases. The V gene end was trimmed by 0 bases and the J gene end by 4 bases; junction bases not matched to a gene: 3. The length of the CDR3 is 14 residues. Looked up from germline, CDR1 is SGHRS and CDR2 is YFSETQ. Here the CDR3 DNA reads TGCGCCAGCAGCTTGGCGGGACAGACCTATGGCTACACCTTC. Translation gives CASSLAGQTYGYTF.

The rearrangement uses TRBV7-9 and TRBJ1-3; TRBD1 is a possible D gene (6 bases). The CDR3 has 15 amino acids. CDR1 and CDR2 (germline): SEHNR, FQNEAQ (reference sequence). V dropped 4 bases and J dropped 0 bases, with 10 bases sitting between them. The CDR3 protein is CASSWDTNSGNTIYF. For the CDR3, the DNA is TGTGCCAGCAGCTGGGACACGAACTCTGGAAACACCATATATTTT.

In its sample, this clone was seen a few times. This rearrangement joins TRBV19 to TRBJ1-2, with D hard to call. Germline CDR1 reads LNHDA; CDR2 reads SQIVND (reference sequence). The germline V and J ends were trimmed by 1 base and 8 bases, with 14 bases remaining between them. The CDR3 runs to 14 residues. For the CDR3, the DNA is TGTGCCAGTAGTATAGGAGTAAATTCGGGGGGCTACACCTTC. Translated, it gives CASSIGVNSGGYTF.

The chain recombines TRBV30 with TRBJ1-4; tentative D call: TRBD1 (5 bases). The germline V gene has CDR1 GTSNPN and CDR2 SVGIG (reference sequence). The CDR3 is 14 residues long. V lost 2 bases to trimming and J lost 6 bases, with 13 bases between them. The CDR3 here is CAWSLTALHEKLFF. Here the CDR3 DNA reads TGTGCCTGGAGTCTGACAGCACTTCATGAAAAACTGTTTTTT.

The chain carries TRBV7-6 and TRBJ2-1; 11 bases map to TRBD2. This CDR3 contains 15 residues. Germline V gene sequence: CDR1 SGHVS, CDR2 FNYEAQ. Trimming took 5 bases from V and 8 from J; bases not matched to a gene: 8. CDR3 nucleotide sequence: TGTGCCAGCAGCCGTAGCGGGGGGGAGGGCGATGAGCAGTTCTTC. Translated: CASSRSGGEGDEQFF.

The J gene is TRBJ2-3, the V gene TRBV2; a possible D gene is TRBD1 (5 bases). The CDR3 totals 12 residues. The V gene's germline CDR1 is SNHLY and CDR2 FYNNEI. Trimming stripped 6 bases from V and 4 bases from J, with 8 bases between. CDR3 residues: CASSRQSDTQYF. CDR3 sequence (DNA): TGTGCCAGCAGCAGACAGTCAGATACGCAGTATTTT.

The chain employs TRBV23-1 and TRBJ2-7; TRBD2 matches at 11 bases. TRBV23-1 is known as an ORF, though its function is uncertain. CDR3 length equals 16 residues. V was clipped by 7 bases and J by 4 bases; unmatched bases: 12. The CDR3 sequence is CASNPYGSGGVYEQYF. The CDR3 DNA sequence: TGCGCCAGCAATCCCTATGGTAGCGGGGGGGTATACGAGCAGTACTTC.

The gene calls are TRBV4-1 and TRBJ1-2; D call uncertain. Germline CDR1 MGHRA, CDR2 YSYEKL. Trimming removed 0 bases at V and 6 bases at J, with 11 bases between. The CDR3 totals 14 residues. CDR3 loop: CASSQDSRGDGYTF. CDR3 nucleotides: TGCGCCAGCAGCCAAGATTCTCGAGGAGATGGCTACACCTTC.

The rearrangement uses TRBV27 and TRBJ1-5, with TRBD1 matching over 8 bases. Trimming cost V 6 bases and J 7 bases; bases outside gene matches: 11. Germline V lookup: CDR1 MNHEY, CDR2 SMNVEV (reference sequence). This CDR3 is built from 15 residues. The CDR3, as DNA: TGTGCCAGCAGCCTTACAGGGGGAGGGTTGCAGCCCCAGCATTTT. Amino acids: CASSLTGGGLQPQHF.

This chain uses TRBV18 with TRBJ1-5; D unresolved. This CDR3 has 12 residues. Germline V lookup: CDR1 KGHSH, CDR2 LQKENI. Trimming left V 2 bases short and J 10 bases short, with 9 bases between. The CDR3 DNA sequence: TGTGCCAGCTCACCAGAATTCGGTCCCCAGCATTTT. Its translation is CASSPEFGPQHF.

The V gene is TRBV2, the J gene TRBJ2-3; 8 positions agree with TRBD1. The CDR3 loop spans 13 amino acids. CDR1 is SNHLY and CDR2 is FYNNEI in the germline V gene. With 3 bases clipped from V and 9 bases from J, the junction kept 5 bases outside the gene matches. The CDR3: CASSDGQGETQYF. The CDR3 bases are TGTGCCAGCAGTGATGGACAGGGAGAGACGCAGTATTTT.

The chain links TRBV28 to TRBJ1-2; 8 bases match TRBD1. This CDR3 has 14 residues. Unmatched junction bases numbered 10, after V lost 5 bases and J lost 8 bases. Germline CDR1 and CDR2: MDHEN and SYDVKM. CDR3 coding DNA: TGTGCCAGCAGTCCCCTCGACAGGGGAGGGGGCTACACCTTC. This sequence encodes CASSPLDRGGGYTF.

The rearrangement joins TRBV7-3 to TRBJ1-1; a weak D match, TRBD1 (6 bases). The CDR3 covers 13 residues. Trimming shortened V by 1 base and J by 9 bases, and 12 bases separated the two germline ends. The V gene's germline CDR1 is SGHTA and CDR2 FQGTGA. CDR3 region: CASSLSRDTKAFF. DNA for the CDR3: TGTGCCAGCAGCTTAAGCCGGGACACAAAAGCTTTCTTT.

This clone was seen ten or more times. V usage is TRBV7-9 and J usage is TRBJ2-1, with TRBD1 matching over 9 bases. CDR3 length: 17 residues. CDR1 is SEHNR, CDR2 FQNEAQ, per germline (reference sequence). Trimming removed 5 bases from V and 1 base from J; junction bases left unmatched: 9. The CDR3 here is CASSHTGGEGSYNEQFF. The CDR3 DNA sequence: TGTGCCAGCAGCCACACAGGGGGCGAGGGGTCCTACAATGAGCAGTTCTTC.

V and J are TRBV5-1 and TRBJ2-2; weak D call: TRBD1 (5 bases). Trimming cost V 3 bases and J 6 bases, with 12 bases left between them. From germline, CDR1 is SGHRS and CDR2 YFSETQ. This CDR3 contains 14 residues. The CDR3 here is CASSSQQVAGELFF. DNA for the CDR3: TGCGCCAGCAGCTCACAACAGGTTGCCGGGGAGCTGTTTTTT.

This chain connects TRBV28 to TRBJ1-2, with D maybe TRBD1 (6 bases). The CDR3 contains 14 residues. Germline V gene data show CDR1 as MDHEN and CDR2 as SYDVKM. Trimming removed 3 bases at V and 4 bases at J, with 12 bases between. CDR3 sequence reads: CASSLAGEGYGYTF. DNA for the CDR3: TGTGCCAGCAGTTTGGCAGGGGAGGGCTATGGCTACACCTTC.

The rearrangement links TRBV5-4 to TRBJ2-4; the match to TRBD1 covers 9 bases. Germline V gene data show CDR1 as SGHNT and CDR2 as YYREEE (reference sequence). V lost 0 bases and J lost 7; bases outside the gene matches: 8. The length of the CDR3 is 16 residues. Here the CDR3 reads CASSLEGDRAGNIQYF. CDR3 bases: TGTGCCAGCAGCTTGGAGGGGGACAGGGCCGGGAACATTCAGTACTTC.